This T cell receptor beta chain was recovered during a study of regulatory T cells in long-lasting Graves disease. As for the study in general: For under 3 months, newly diagnosed Graves' patients had been taking antithyroid drugs. Study-level findings and limits: Persistent disease was characterized by preferential usage of TRBV28, TRBJ1-2 and TRBJ2-5.

This clonotype was observed a handful of times. Its antigen is still unknown. Described time point: newly diagnosed GD, antithyroid drugs for less than 3 months. RNA from PBMCs was the source of the TCR library. Each patient gave around 8.1 milliliters of EDTA-anticoagulated peripheral blood. Libraries of TCR beta came from iRepertoire HTBI primers plus Arm-PCR of CDR3 regions. TCRdb reprocessed the multiplex PCR reads with MiXCR, giving one entry per CDR3 protein. The profile shows fewer than 350,000 distinct CDR3 sequences, under 20% of them singletons. Germline CDR1 MGHDK, CDR2 SYGVNS. V lost 5 bases to trimming and J lost 5 bases, with 9 bases between them. The CDR3 has 13 amino acids.

The sequence was obtained from a female donor with Graves disease. The chain has TRBV25-1 and TRBJ1-4, with D possibly TRBD1 on 5 matching bases. Specimen: peripheral blood mononuclear cells (PBMCs), collected at new diagnosis, from a patient treated with antithyroid drugs. CDR3 protein: CASSRGSNEKLFF. As DNA, the CDR3 is TGTGCCAGCAGTAGGGGATCCAATGAAAAACTGTTTTTT.